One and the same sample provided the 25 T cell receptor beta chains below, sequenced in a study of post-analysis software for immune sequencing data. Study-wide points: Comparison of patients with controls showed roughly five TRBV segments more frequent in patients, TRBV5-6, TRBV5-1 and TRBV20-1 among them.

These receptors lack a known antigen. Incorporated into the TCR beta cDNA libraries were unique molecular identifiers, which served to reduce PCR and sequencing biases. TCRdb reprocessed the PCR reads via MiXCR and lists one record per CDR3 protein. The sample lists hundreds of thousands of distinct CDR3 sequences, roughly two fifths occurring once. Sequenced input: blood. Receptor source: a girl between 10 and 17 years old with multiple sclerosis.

The CDR3 region has the DNA TGTGCCAGCAGCTTAGGTGCACTCGCCCTTGAAGAGACCCAGTACTTC. Residues: CASSLGALALEETQYF. The chain carries TRBV7-2 and TRBJ2-7; no firm D call. The DNA end favors TRBJ2-5, so the J call may be wrong. The CDR3 runs to 16 residues. The germline V gene encodes CDR1 SGHTA and CDR2 FQGNSA.

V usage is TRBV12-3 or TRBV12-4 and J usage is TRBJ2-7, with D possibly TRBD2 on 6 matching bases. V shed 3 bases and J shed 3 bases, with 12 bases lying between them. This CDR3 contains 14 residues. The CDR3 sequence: CASSFDGGNYEQYF. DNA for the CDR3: TGTGCCAGCAGTTTCGACGGGGGTAACTACGAGCAGTACTTC.

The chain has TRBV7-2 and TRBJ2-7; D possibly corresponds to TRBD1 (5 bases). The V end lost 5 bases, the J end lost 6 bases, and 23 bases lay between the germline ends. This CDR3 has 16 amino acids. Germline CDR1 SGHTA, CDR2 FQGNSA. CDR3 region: CASSLSPAGRGPEQYF. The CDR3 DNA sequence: TGTGCCAGCAGCCTCTCCCCCGCAGGGCGTGGTCCCGAGCAGTACTTC.

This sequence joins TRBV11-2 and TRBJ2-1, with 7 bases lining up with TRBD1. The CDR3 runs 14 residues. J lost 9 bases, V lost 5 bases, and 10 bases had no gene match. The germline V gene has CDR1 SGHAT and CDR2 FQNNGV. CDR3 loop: CASSAFDRAGEQFF. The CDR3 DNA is TGTGCCAGCAGCGCCTTCGACAGGGCCGGTGAGCAGTTCTTC. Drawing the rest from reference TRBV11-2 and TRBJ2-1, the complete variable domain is EAGVAQSPRYKIIEKRQSVAFWCNPISGHATLYWYQQILGQGPKLLIQFQNNGVVDDSQLPKDRFSAERLKGVDSTLKIQPAKLEDSAVYLCASSAFDRAGEQFFGPGTRLTVL.

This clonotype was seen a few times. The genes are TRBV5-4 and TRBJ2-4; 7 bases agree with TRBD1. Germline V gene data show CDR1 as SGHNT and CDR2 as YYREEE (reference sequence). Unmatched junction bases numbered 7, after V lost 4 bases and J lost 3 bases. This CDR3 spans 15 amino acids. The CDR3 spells CASSAYRGSKNIQYF. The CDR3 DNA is TGTGCCAGCAGCGCGTACAGGGGTAGCAAAAACATTCAGTACTTC.

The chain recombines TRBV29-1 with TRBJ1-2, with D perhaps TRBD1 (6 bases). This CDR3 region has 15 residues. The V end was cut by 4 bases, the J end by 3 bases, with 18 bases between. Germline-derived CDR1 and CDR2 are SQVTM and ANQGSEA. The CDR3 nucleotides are TGCAGCGTTGCGCCCCTCGGGGCAGGGGACTATGGCTACACCTTC. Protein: CSVAPLGAGDYGYTF.

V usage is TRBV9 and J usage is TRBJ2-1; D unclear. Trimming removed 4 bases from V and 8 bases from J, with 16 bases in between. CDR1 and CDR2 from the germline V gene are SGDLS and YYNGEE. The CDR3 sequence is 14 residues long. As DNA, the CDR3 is TGTGCCAGCAGCCCCTTCAACAGAATTGATGAGCAGTTCTTC. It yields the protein CASSPFNRIDEQFF.

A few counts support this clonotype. CDR3: CASSGTLYGYTF. Here the CDR3 DNA reads TGTGCCAGCAGCGGGACACTCTACGGCTACACCTTC. The V gene is TRBV12-3 or TRBV12-4, the J gene TRBJ1-2; perhaps TRBD1 as D (6 bases). V was shortened by 6 bases and J by 8 bases, with 13 bases between the two germline ends. The CDR3 totals 12 residues.

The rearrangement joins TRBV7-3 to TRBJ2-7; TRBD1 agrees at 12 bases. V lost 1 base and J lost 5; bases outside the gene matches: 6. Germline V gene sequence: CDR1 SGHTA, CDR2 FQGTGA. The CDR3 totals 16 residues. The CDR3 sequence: CASSLSRDRGLHEQYF. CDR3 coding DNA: TGTGCCAGCAGCTTAAGCCGGGACAGGGGGCTCCACGAGCAGTACTTC.

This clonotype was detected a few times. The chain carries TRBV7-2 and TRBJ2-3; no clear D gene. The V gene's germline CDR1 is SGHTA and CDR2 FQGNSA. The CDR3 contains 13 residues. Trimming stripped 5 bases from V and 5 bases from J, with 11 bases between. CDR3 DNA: TGTGCCAGCAGCCTCTCCTCGAAAGATACGCAGTATTTT. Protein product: CASSLSSKDTQYF.

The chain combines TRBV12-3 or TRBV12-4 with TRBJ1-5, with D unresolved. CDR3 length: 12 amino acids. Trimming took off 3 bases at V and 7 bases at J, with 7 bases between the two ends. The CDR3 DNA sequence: TGTGCCAGCAGTTTTTTATTCCAGCCCCAGCATTTT. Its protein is CASSFLFQPQHF.

CDR3 nucleotide sequence: TGTGCCAGCAGCCCGGGACTAGCGGGCGAAAACAATGAGCAGTTCTTC. Protein sequence: CASSPGLAGENNEQFF. The rearrangement uses TRBV7-9 and TRBJ2-1; 12 nucleotides align to TRBD2. This CDR3 contains 16 residues. CDR1 and CDR2 from the germline V gene are SEHNR and FQNEAQ (reference sequence). Trimming removed 5 bases from V and 5 bases from J; junction bases left unmatched: 7.

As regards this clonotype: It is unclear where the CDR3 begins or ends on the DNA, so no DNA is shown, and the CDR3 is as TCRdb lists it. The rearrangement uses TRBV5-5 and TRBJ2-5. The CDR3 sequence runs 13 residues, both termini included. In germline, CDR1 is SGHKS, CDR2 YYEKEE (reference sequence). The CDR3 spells CASSFGFLETQYF.

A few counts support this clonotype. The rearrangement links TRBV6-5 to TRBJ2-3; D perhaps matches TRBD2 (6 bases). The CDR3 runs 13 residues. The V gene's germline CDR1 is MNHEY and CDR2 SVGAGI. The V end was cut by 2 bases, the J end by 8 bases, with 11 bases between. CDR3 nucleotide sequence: TGTGCCAGCAGTTACACTCAGGGAGGTACGCAGTATTTT. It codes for CASSYTQGGTQYF.

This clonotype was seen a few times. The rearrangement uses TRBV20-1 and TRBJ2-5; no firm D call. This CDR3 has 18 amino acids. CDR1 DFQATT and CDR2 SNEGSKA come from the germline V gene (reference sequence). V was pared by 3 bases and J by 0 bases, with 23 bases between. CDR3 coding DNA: TGCAGTGCTAGTGGTGACACAGCTCAAATAGGGCACCAAGAGACCCAGTACTTC. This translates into CSASGDTAQIGHQETQYF.

CDR3 nucleotides: TGTGCCACCAGTGACGCGGACATCTATGGCTACACCTTC. Translation: CATSDADIYGYTF. V and J are TRBV24-1 and TRBJ1-2; tentatively, D is TRBD1 (5 bases). V was pared by 4 bases and J by 4 bases, with 9 bases between. There are 13 residues in the CDR3. Germline V CDR1 and CDR2: KGHDR, SFDVKD.

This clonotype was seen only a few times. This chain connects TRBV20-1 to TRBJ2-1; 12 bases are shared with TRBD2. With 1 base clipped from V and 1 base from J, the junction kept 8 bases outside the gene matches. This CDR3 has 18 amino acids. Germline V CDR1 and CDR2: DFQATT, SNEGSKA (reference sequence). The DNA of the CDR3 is TGCAGTGCTAGAGGACTAGCGGGGGCGTTCGTATCCTACAATGAGCAGTTCTTC. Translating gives CSARGLAGAFVSYNEQFF.

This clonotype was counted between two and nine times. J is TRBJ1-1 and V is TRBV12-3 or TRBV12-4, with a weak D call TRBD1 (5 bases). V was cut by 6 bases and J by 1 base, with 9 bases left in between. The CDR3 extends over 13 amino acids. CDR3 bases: TGTGCCAGCAGACGGACATCGAACACTGAAGCTTTCTTT. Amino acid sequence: CASRRTSNTEAFF.

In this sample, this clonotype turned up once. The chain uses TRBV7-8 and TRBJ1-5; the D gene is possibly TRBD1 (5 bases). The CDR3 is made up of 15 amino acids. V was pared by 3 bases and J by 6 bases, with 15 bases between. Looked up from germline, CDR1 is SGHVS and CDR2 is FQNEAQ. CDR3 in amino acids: CASSLGTLGVQPQHF. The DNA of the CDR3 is TGTGCCAGCAGCTTGGGCACACTGGGGGTTCAGCCCCAGCATTTT.

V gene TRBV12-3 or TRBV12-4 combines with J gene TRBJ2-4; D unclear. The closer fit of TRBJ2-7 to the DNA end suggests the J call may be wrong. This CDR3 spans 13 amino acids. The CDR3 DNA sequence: TGTGCCAGCAGTTTAGTTTATGACTACGAGCAGTACTTC. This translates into CASSLVYDYEQYF.

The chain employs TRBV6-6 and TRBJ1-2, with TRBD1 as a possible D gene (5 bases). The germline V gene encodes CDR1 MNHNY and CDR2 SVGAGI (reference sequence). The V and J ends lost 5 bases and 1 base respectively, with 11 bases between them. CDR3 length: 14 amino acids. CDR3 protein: CASSNPGLNYGYTF. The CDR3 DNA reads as TGTGCCAGCAGTAACCCGGGACTTAACTATGGCTACACCTTC.

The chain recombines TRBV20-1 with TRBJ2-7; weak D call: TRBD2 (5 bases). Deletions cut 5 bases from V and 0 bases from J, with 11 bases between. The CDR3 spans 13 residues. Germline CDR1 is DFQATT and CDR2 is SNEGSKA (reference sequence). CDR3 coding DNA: TGCAGTGCTGGAGGTGCCAGCTCCTACGAGCAGTACTTC. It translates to CSAGGASSYEQYF.

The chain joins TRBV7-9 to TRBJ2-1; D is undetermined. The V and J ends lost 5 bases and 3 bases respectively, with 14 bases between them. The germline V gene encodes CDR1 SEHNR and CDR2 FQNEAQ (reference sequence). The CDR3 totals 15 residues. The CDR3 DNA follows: TGTGCCAGCAGCCCCCCGGACGGACGCTACAATGAGCAGTTCTTC. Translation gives CASSPPDGRYNEQFF.

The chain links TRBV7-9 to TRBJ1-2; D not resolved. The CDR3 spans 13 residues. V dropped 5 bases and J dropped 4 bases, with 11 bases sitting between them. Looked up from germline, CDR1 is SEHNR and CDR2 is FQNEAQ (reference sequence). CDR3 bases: TGTGCCAGCAGCCAGGACCCTTTCTATGGCTACACCTTC. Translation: CASSQDPFYGYTF.

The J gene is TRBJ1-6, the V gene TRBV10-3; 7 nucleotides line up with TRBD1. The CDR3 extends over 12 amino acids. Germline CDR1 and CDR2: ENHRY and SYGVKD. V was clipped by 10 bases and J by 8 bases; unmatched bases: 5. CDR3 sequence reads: CATETGDSPLHF. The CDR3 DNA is TGTGCCACAGAAACAGGGGATTCACCCCTCCACTTT.